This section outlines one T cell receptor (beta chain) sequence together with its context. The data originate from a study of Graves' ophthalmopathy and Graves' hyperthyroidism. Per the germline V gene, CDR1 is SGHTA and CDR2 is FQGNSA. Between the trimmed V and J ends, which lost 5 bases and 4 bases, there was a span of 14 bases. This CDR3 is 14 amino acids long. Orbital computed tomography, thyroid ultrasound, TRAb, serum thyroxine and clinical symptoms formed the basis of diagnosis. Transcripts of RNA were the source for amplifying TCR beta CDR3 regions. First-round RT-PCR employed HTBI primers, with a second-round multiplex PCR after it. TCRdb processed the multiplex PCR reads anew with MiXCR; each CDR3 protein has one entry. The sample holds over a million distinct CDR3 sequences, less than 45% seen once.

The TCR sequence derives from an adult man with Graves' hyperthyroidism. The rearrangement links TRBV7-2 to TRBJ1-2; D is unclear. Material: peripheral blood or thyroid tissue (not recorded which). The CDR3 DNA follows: TGTGCCAGCAGCCAAGTAGGGTCCCTCTATGGCTACACCTTC. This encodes CASSQVGSLYGYTF.